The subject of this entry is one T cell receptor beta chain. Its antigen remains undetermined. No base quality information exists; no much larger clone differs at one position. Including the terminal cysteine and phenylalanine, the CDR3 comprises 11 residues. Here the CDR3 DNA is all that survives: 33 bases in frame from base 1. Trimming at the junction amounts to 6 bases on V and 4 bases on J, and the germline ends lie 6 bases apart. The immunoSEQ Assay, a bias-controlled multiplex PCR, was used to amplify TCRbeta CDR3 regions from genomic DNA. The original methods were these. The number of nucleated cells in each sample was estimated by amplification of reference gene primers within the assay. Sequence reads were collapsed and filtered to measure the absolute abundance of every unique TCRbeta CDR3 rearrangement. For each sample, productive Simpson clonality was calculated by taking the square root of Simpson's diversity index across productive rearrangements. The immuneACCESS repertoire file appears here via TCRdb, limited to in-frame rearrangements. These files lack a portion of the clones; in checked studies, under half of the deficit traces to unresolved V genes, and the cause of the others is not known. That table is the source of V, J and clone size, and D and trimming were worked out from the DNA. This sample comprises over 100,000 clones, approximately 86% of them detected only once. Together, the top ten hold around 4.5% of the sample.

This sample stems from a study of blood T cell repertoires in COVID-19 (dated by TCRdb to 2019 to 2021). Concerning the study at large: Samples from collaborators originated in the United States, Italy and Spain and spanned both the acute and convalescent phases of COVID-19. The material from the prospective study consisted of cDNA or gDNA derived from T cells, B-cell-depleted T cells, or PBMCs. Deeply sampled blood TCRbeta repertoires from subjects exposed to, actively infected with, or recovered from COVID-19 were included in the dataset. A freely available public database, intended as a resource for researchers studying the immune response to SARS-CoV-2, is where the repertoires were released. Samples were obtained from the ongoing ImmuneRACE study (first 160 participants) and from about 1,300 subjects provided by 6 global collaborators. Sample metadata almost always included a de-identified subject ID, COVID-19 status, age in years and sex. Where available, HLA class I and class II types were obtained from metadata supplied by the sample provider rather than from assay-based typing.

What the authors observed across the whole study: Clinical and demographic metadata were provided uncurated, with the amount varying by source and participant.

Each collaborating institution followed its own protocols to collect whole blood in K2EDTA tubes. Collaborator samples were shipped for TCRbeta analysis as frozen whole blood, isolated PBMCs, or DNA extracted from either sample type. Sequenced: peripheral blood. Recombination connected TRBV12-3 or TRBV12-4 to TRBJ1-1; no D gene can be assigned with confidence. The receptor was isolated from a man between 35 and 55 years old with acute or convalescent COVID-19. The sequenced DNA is TGTGCCAGCAGCCTCGGCACTGAAGCTTTCTTT. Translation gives CASSLGTEAFF.